The text below deals with one T cell receptor (beta chain). The record originates from a study of blood T cell repertoires in COVID-19. At the level of the study: Both acute and convalescent COVID-19 samples were obtained from the United States, Italy and Spain.

Per the original data handling: Nucleated cell number was recorded as an estimate derived from reference gene primer amplification. TCRdb's copy holds only in-frame clones and misses some; the assay was immunoSEQ multiplex PCR. V and J calls and clone size are given by that table; D and trimming were obtained from the DNA. The sample has over 100,000 clones, about 87% seen once; the top ten hold 10%. This TCR was sampled from a man in his fifties with acute or convalescent COVID-19. Input material: peripheral blood.

The CDR3 DNA reads as TGTGCCAGCAGCTCAGGACTATCCTACGAGCAGTACTTC. Its protein is CASSSGLSYEQYF. The chain uses TRBV11-3 and TRBJ2-7; D possibly corresponds to TRBD2 (6 bases). This CDR3 is built from 13 residues. CDR1 and CDR2 (germline): SGHNT, YENEEA. Between the trimmed V and J ends, which lost 4 bases and 1 base, there was a span of 8 bases.